This is a list of T cell receptor beta chains from one sample in a study of blood T cell repertoires in COVID-19. Clones were read by immunoSEQ multiplex PCR, and TCRdb kept only the in-frame ones, dropping some. The data hold about 270,000 clones, with 83% observed a single time. Sequenced sample: peripheral blood. These receptors originate from a woman aged 50 to 65 who had recovered from COVID-19. The CDR3 runs from the conserved cysteine through the conserved F or W. A D gene is named only where the DNA matches it firmly. Only some rows state a clone size, as once, few, many or a class for expanded clones.

j_call | clone_size | v_call | d_call | cdr3_nt | cdr3_aa
TRBJ2-3 | . | TRBV5-8 | . | TGTGCCAGCAGCAGGACAGTTTACACAGATACGCAGTATTTT | CASSRTVYTDTQYF
TRBJ1-5 | . | TRBV19 | TRBD1 | TGTGCCAGTAGTATTTGGCAGGGGGCCCATCAGCCCCAGCATTTT | CASSIWQGAHQPQHF
TRBJ1-2 | . | TRBV30 | TRBD1 | TGTGCCTGGAGTCCAGGGGGATACTATGGCTACACCTTC | CAWSPGGYYGYTF
TRBJ2-6 | . | TRBV9 | . | TGTGCCAGCAGTTCCAGTGGGGCCAACGTCCTGACTTTC | CASSSSGANVLTF
TRBJ1-5 | . | TRBV6-5 | TRBD1 | TGTGCCAGCCTCCCAGGGCAGGGGGGCAATCAGCCCCAGCATTTT | CASLPGQGGNQPQHF
TRBJ1-1 | once | TRBV19 | . | TGTGCCAGTAGAGAGGGAATGACCACTGAAGCTTTCTTT | CASREGMTTEAFF
TRBJ1-1 | . | TRBV19 | TRBD1 | TGTGCCAGTAAAACGGGACAGGGGTATTCTAAGAACACTGAAGCTTTCTTT | CASKTGQGYSKNTEAFF
TRBJ1-6 | . | TRBV6-1 | TRBD1 | TGTGCCAGCAGTGTCAGTGGGGGACAGGGTCGGTCACCCCTCCACTTT | CASSVSGGQGRSPLHF
TRBJ1-2 | . | TRBV5-1 | . | TGCGCCAGCAAGCGGGAAGGAGCTAACTATGGCTACACCTTC | CASKREGANYGYTF
TRBJ2-2 | . | TRBV7-3 | . | TGTGCCAGCAGGGAGACGGTGAACACCGGGGAGCTGTTTTTT | CASRETVNTGELFF
TRBJ1-2 | . | TRBV29-1 | . | TGCAGCGTTGAGGCAGGGAGGGGTGGCTACACCTTC | CSVEAGRGGYTF
TRBJ1-6 | many | TRBV5-1 | . | TGCGCCAGCAGCTTTGGGGGCTCATCCCTTTCACCCCTCCACTTT | CASSFGGSSLSPLHF
TRBJ2-1 | . | TRBV7-8 | TRBD2 | TGTGCCAGCAGCTTCACTTCGACTAGCGGTGGTGGGGGTAAGCAGTTCTTC | CASSFTSTSGGGGKQFF
TRBJ1-5 | . | TRBV18 | . | TGTGCCAGCTCACCATCGGGGGGTCTTAGCAATCAGCCCCAGCATTTT | CASSPSGGLSNQPQHF
TRBJ1-1 | . | TRBV29-1 | . | TGCAGCGTTCGCAGACAGGAGAACACTGAAGCTTTCTTT | CSVRRQENTEAFF
TRBJ2-2 | . | TRBV14 | . | TGTGCCAGCAGCCCCCTTGGGGAGTATACCGGGGAGCTGTTTTTT | CASSPLGEYTGELFF
TRBJ2-2 | . | TRBV7-9 | . | TGTGCCAGCAGTACAGGACGGGACACCGGGGAGCTGTTTTTT | CASSTGRDTGELFF
TRBJ2-4 | . | TRBV5-6 | TRBD1 | TGTGCCAGCAGATCAGGGGGCGAGTCCAAAAACATTCAGTACTTC | CASRSGGESKNIQYF
TRBJ1-5 | . | TRBV18 | . | TGTGCCAGCTCACCAGTTACAGGCCACAATCAGCCCCAGCATTTT | CASSPVTGHNQPQHF
TRBJ1-2 | . | TRBV5-1 | TRBD1 | TGCGCCAGCAGCTTGGATGGGACAGGGGTGTATGGCTACACCTTC | CASSLDGTGVYGYTF
TRBJ2-2 | . | TRBV7-6 | TRBD1 | TGTGCCAGCAGCTTAGCAAGTACAGGGGGTACCGGGGAGCTGTTTTTT | CASSLASTGGTGELFF
TRBJ1-1 | . | TRBV7-2 | . | TGTGCCAGCAGCCCGGGAGAGAGCGCTGAAGCTTTCTTT | CASSPGESAEAFF
TRBJ1-1 | . | TRBV19 | . | TGTGCCAGTAGTAATCGAGCTGGAGAAACTGAAGCTTTCTTT | CASSNRAGETEAFF
TRBJ1-1 | . | TRBV5-1 | . | TGCGCCAGCAGCAGGAGGGAGGGTGCGGGGACTGAAGCTTTCTTT | CASSRREGAGTEAFF
TRBJ1-6 | few | TRBV28 | . | TGTGCCAGTCTTGGAGTGCGGAATTCACCCCTCCACTTT | CASLGVRNSPLHF
TRBJ1-4 | . | TRBV7-9 | . | TGTGCCAGCAGCTTACCAGGGCCGGATGAAAAACTGTTTTTT | CASSLPGPDEKLFF
TRBJ2-1 | . | TRBV5-1 | TRBD2 | TGCGCCAGCAGCTTGCCACTAGCGGGAGGTGGGAGCTCCTACAATGAGCAGTTCTTC | CASSLPLAGGGSSYNEQFF
TRBJ2-3 | . | TRBV7-9 | . | TGTGCCAGCAGCGCGGAGGGGAGCACAGATACGCAGTATTTT | CASSAEGSTDTQYF
TRBJ2-7 | . | TRBV7-6 | . | TGTGCCAGCAGCTTAGAGGTGGGGGGGCTCTACGAGCAGTACTTC | CASSLEVGGLYEQYF
TRBJ1-1 | . | TRBV28 | . | TGTGCCAGCAGTCCTAAGGGGGGGATGAGGACTGAAGCTTTCTTT | CASSPKGGMRTEAFF
TRBJ1-1 | . | TRBV29-1 | . | TGCAGCGTTGCTCGGGGCACTGAAGCTTTCTTT | CSVARGTEAFF
TRBJ2-7 | once | TRBV11-2 | TRBD1 | TGTGCCAGCAGCTTACAGGGGACAGGGCAAGGCGAGCAGTACTTC | CASSLQGTGQGEQYF
TRBJ2-1 | . | TRBV7-2 | . | TGTGCCAGCAGCTTACCAGGGGGGCCCTACAATGAGCAGTTCTTC | CASSLPGGPYNEQFF
TRBJ1-2 | . | TRBV3-1/TRBV3-2 | TRBD1 | TGTGCCAGCAGCCTAACCGGGACAGGGGAAGGCTACACCTTC | CASSLTGTGEGYTF
TRBJ2-3 | . | TRBV4-2 | TRBD2 | TGTGCCAGCAGCCAAGAGGAGCGGGGGGGAGGTACGCAGTATTTT | CASSQEERGGGTQYF
TRBJ1-2 | few | TRBV7-9 | TRBD1 | TGTGCCAGCAGCTTAGCCCTGGACAGGGTTGGCTATGGCTACACCTTC | CASSLALDRVGYGYTF
TRBJ1-1 | . | TRBV5-1 | TRBD1 | TGCGCCAGCAGCTTGGCCAGGGGGCTGGGAACTGAAGCTTTCTTT | CASSLARGLGTEAFF
TRBJ1-6 | . | TRBV15 | . | TGTGCCACCAGCAGAGTCGAAAGGGGAGGTTTACCCCTCCACTTT | CATSRVERGGLPLHF
TRBJ2-5 | . | TRBV29-1 | . | TGCAGCGTTGAGGTCCCAGGGGAGACCCAGTACTTC | CSVEVPGETQYF
TRBJ2-1 | . | TRBV5-8 | TRBD2 | TGTGCCGCCGGACTAGCGGGAGGGCCTTCAATTTATGAGCAGTTCTTC | CAAGLAGGPSIYEQFF
TRBJ1-5 | . | TRBV6-2/TRBV6-3 | . | TGTGCCAGCAGTTACGCGGCAAATCAGCCCCAGCATTTT | CASSYAANQPQHF
TRBJ2-3 | . | TRBV7-2 | TRBD2 | TGTGCCAGCAGTCTGGACGGGGGGAGACCTAGCACAGATACGCAGTATTTT | CASSLDGGRPSTDTQYF